The next 32 T cell receptor beta chains were all read from a single sample in a study of CD8+CD57+ T cells in acquired aplastic anemia (dated by TCRdb to 2016 to 2019). TCRdb lists the instrument as Illumina HiSeq 2000. Profiling of TCR beta VDJ combinations and CDR3 sequences used genomic DNA as the template. Clones were called with MiXCR by TCRdb after fastp trimmed the public reads at Q25, and only in-frame beta chains were retained. Each CDR3 protein gets just one entry, which takes the most common genes and DNA from the rows behind it. The sample yields some 140,000 distinct CDR3 sequences; less than 45% were counted once. In total, the top ten clones hold 8% to 9% of the sample. Sequenced material: sorted CD4+, CD8+, or CD8+CD57+ T cells (not recorded which) from PBMCs. Receptors were obtained from a human donor in good health, serving as a control.

The chain uses TRBV25-1 and TRBJ2-7; TRBD1 matches at 7 bases. Germline CDR1 reads MGHDK; CDR2 reads SYGVNS. There are 14 residues in the CDR3. Losses at the gene ends were 1 base for V and 5 bases for J; bases not matched to a gene: 5. Here the CDR3 reads CASSESGTANEQYF. The CDR3, as DNA: TGTGCCAGCAGTGAATCCGGGACAGCTAACGAGCAGTACTTC.

This clonotype was seen ten or more times. As DNA, the CDR3 is TGTGCCAGCAGAGACGGAGGCCTCTATTCCCCTGGCACAGATACGCAGTATTTT. It specifies CASRDGGLYSPGTDTQYF. J is TRBJ2-3 and V is TRBV2; D possibly corresponds to TRBD2 (5 bases). The CDR3 length is 18 residues. CDR1 is SNHLY, CDR2 FYNNEI, per germline. V was clipped by 6 bases and J by 1 base, with 23 bases between them.

With respect to this clonotype: A much larger clonotype is one base distant, so this may be a read error. The chain links TRBV20-1 to TRBJ2-1; TRBD2 agrees at 9 bases. The CDR3 loop spans 14 amino acids. V dropped 2 bases and J dropped 12; count of bases not matched to a gene: 11. Germline V gene data show CDR1 as DFQATT and CDR2 as SNEGSKA (reference sequence). The CDR3 DNA reads as TGCAGTGCTAGACTGGCGGGAGGGCCCCGGGGGCAGTTCTTC. Protein: CSARLAGGPRGQFF.

This chain uses TRBV6-5 with TRBJ1-6; D call uncertain. The V and J ends lost 3 bases and 7 bases respectively, with 19 bases between them. Germline values: CDR1 MNHEY, CDR2 SVGAGI. The CDR3 contains 17 residues. Here the CDR3 DNA reads TGTGCCAGCAGTTATCATAATTCGGGGTTGACCAATTCACCCCTCCACTTT. Translated, it gives CASSYHNSGLTNSPLHF.

This chain joins TRBV30 and TRBJ2-3; maybe TRBD2 (5 bases). Trimming took 3 bases from V and 2 from J, leaving 12 bases between them. Germline V gives CDR1 GTSNPN, CDR2 SVGIG (reference sequence). The CDR3 covers 14 residues. DNA for the CDR3: TGTGCCTGGAGACCGGGGAGCTTCACAGATACGCAGTATTTT. Its translation: CAWRPGSFTDTQYF.

This clonotype was counted between two and nine times. The chain combines TRBV18 with TRBJ2-4, with D uncertain. CDR3 size: 15 residues. Trimming pared 2 bases from V and 0 bases from J, leaving 8 bases between. Germline V gives CDR1 KGHSH, CDR2 LQKENI. CDR3 sequence (DNA): TGTGCCAGCTCACCATCGACGGTAGCCAAAAACATTCAGTACTTC. As protein: CASSPSTVAKNIQYF.

Many counts were recorded for this clonotype. In DNA form, the CDR3 reads TGCAGTGCTGCCCGGGACAGGGGGATTTTTAACACAGATACGCAGTATTTT. Its protein product is CSAARDRGIFNTDTQYF. J is TRBJ2-3 and V is TRBV20-1; 11 bases match TRBD1. The germline V gene encodes CDR1 DFQATT and CDR2 SNEGSKA (reference sequence). V gave up 5 bases and J gave up 2 bases; unmatched junction bases: 12. CDR3 length: 17 amino acids.

This clonotype has at least ten counts. The CDR3 reads CASRDRAMNTEAFF. CDR3 nucleotide sequence: TGTGCCAGCAGGGACAGGGCGATGAACACTGAAGCTTTCTTT. The chain combines TRBV12-3 or TRBV12-4 with TRBJ1-1, with 8 positions matching TRBD1. This CDR3 is 14 amino acids long. V trimming: 6 bases; J trimming: 0 bases; junction bases outside the gene matches: 3.

This clonotype turned up a few times. The CDR3 loop is CASSLANKKTGRRNEQFF. The CDR3 DNA sequence: TGTGCCAGCAGCTTGGCCAATAAGAAGACAGGGAGAAGGAATGAGCAGTTCTTC. This rearrangement joins TRBV5-4 to TRBJ2-1, with 7 bases matching TRBD1. V shed 0 bases, J shed 7 bases, and the junction held 16 bases outside the gene matches. Per the germline V gene, CDR1 is SGHNT and CDR2 is YYREEE (reference sequence). The CDR3 contains 18 residues.

This clonotype has ten or more counts. V is TRBV20-1 and J is TRBJ1-1; D gene unclear. Germline V gives CDR1 DFQATT, CDR2 SNEGSKA (reference sequence). The CDR3 length is 11 residues. V was shortened by 3 bases and J by 7 bases, with 9 bases between the two germline ends. DNA of the CDR3: TGCAGTGCTAGCCTCACGAATGAAGCTTTCTTT. It encodes CSASLTNEAFF.

The V and J genes are TRBV5-1 and TRBJ1-4, with 12 bases aligning to TRBD1. The CDR3 totals 16 residues. V gave up 4 bases and J gave up 6 bases; unmatched junction bases: 7. CDR1 is SGHRS, CDR2 YFSETQ, per germline. The CDR3 sequence: CASSGGGTGGYEKLFF. CDR3 coding DNA: TGCGCCAGCAGCGGAGGCGGGACAGGGGGCTATGAAAAACTGTTTTTT.

Worth noting for this clonotype: The junction departs from the called germline gene at one end, perhaps through a read error. The rearrangement links TRBV6-1 to TRBJ1-2; D might be TRBD1 (5 bases). CDR3 size: 13 residues. Germline CDR1 MNHNS, CDR2 SASEGT. The CDR3 DNA reads as TGTGCCAGCAGCGCCGGGCAGGGCTATGGCTGCACCTTC. Translation gives CASSAGQGYGCTF.

This clonotype occurred many times. V and J are TRBV27 and TRBJ1-5; D is ambiguous. CDR1 MNHEY and CDR2 SMNVEV come from the germline V gene (reference sequence). Trimming shortened V by 5 bases and J by 4 bases, and 9 bases separated the two germline ends. The CDR3 has 13 amino acids. CDR3 sequence reads: CASSLRLNQPQHF. The CDR3 DNA reads TGTGCCAGCAGTCTCAGATTGAATCAGCCCCAGCATTTT.

This clonotype was picked up many times. The chain is built from TRBV30 and TRBJ1-6; possible D gene TRBD1, 5 bases. This CDR3 is 14 amino acids long. V lost 4 bases and J lost 13, with 20 bases in between. Per germline, CDR1 GTSNPN and CDR2 SVGIG (reference sequence). This CDR3 reads CAWTQGAGPYPLHF. CDR3 bases: TGTGCCTGGACCCAAGGGGCAGGGCCCTACCCCCTCCACTTT.

This clonotype was detected ten times or more. The chain carries TRBV6-5 and TRBJ2-7, with TRBD2 identical over 11 bases. This CDR3 spans 14 amino acids. Germline trimming cut 7 bases from V and 4 bases from J; bases unmatched to any gene: 6. Per germline, CDR1 MNHEY and CDR2 SVGAGI. CDR3 in amino acids: CASNGTSGPYEQYF. The CDR3 DNA follows: TGTGCCAGCAACGGGACTAGCGGCCCTTACGAGCAGTACTTC.

V and J are TRBV19 and TRBJ2-7, with TRBD1 matching over 8 bases. The V and J ends lost 3 bases and 3 bases, in that order; junction bases with no gene match: 10. Germline V CDR1 and CDR2: LNHDA, SQIVND (reference sequence). The CDR3 totals 16 residues. CDR3 protein: CASSIRTGSGSYEQYF. The CDR3 DNA sequence: TGTGCCAGTAGTATTCGGACAGGGTCTGGAAGCTACGAGCAGTACTTC.

In its sample, this clonotype was seen many times. The gene calls are TRBV11-2 and TRBJ2-7; D is unresolved. Germline lookup yields CDR1 SGHAT and CDR2 FQNNGV. The CDR3 covers 12 residues. The V gene lost 2 bases and the J gene lost 3 bases, with 5 bases spanning the gap. The chain's CDR3 is CASSLIFYEQYF. The CDR3 bases are TGTGCCAGCAGCTTAATATTCTACGAGCAGTACTTC.

This chain uses TRBV5-1 with TRBJ2-5; 7 positions match TRBD2. The junction had 5 bases not matched to a gene; V was cut back by 4 bases and J by 2 bases. Germline V gene sequence: CDR1 SGHRS, CDR2 YFSETQ. CDR3 length equals 14 residues. CDR3 sequence: CASSGGDVQETQYF. The DNA for the CDR3 is TGCGCCAGCAGCGGGGGGGACGTTCAAGAGACCCAGTACTTC.

The gene calls are TRBV19 and TRBJ1-4; TRBD1 agrees at 9 bases. The CDR3 loop spans 14 amino acids. Germline CDR1 reads LNHDA; CDR2 reads SQIVND (reference sequence). The V gene end was trimmed by 3 bases and the J gene end by 6 bases; junction bases not matched to a gene: 2. The CDR3 sequence is CASSMRDRDEKLFF. The CDR3 coding sequence is TGTGCCAGTAGTATGCGGGACAGGGATGAAAAACTGTTTTTT.

This clonotype has ten or more counts. The chain employs TRBV12-3 or TRBV12-4 and TRBJ2-3; D is unresolved. This CDR3 region has 12 residues. The V and J ends lost 4 bases and 3 bases respectively, with 5 bases between them. The CDR3: CASSSRTDTQYF. As DNA, the CDR3 is TGTGCCAGCAGTTCTAGAACAGATACGCAGTATTTT.

This clonotype was found many times. As DNA, the CDR3 is TGCAGTGCTAGGGGGGGAGACTCACCCTACGAGCAGTACTTC. This translates into CSARGGDSPYEQYF. This chain links TRBV20-1 with TRBJ2-7; weak D call: TRBD2 (6 bases). CDR3 length equals 14 residues. Trimming pared 3 bases from V and 2 bases from J, leaving 14 bases between. Germline values: CDR1 DFQATT, CDR2 SNEGSKA (reference sequence).

The chain employs TRBV25-1 and TRBJ1-2; D not certain. The CDR3 is 14 amino acids. V shed 6 bases and J shed 8 bases, with 19 bases lying between them. The V gene's germline CDR1 is MGHDK and CDR2 SYGVNS. CDR3 protein: CASSVESRGGGYTF. The CDR3, as DNA: TGTGCCAGCAGCGTAGAATCGCGCGGCGGGGGCTACACCTTC.

This clonotype occurred many times. The chain uses TRBV2 and TRBJ2-3; no firm D call. Trimming removed 0 bases from V and 2 bases from J, with 12 bases in between. In germline, CDR1 is SNHLY, CDR2 FYNNEI. There are 16 residues in the CDR3. CDR3 amino acids: CASSEAGPGVTDTQYF. The CDR3 bases are TGTGCCAGCAGTGAAGCAGGACCGGGTGTCACAGATACGCAGTATTTT. Looking up the rest from reference TRBV2 and TRBJ2-3 gives the full variable domain: EPEVTQTPSHQVTQMGQEVILRCVPISNHLYFYWYRQILGQKVEFLVSFYNNEISEKSEIFDDQFSVERPDGSNFTLKIRSTKLEDSAMYFCASSEAGPGVTDTQYFGPGTRLTVL.

The chain has TRBV6-1 and TRBJ2-6, with TRBD2 matching over 7 bases. J was trimmed by 0 bases and V by 6 bases; bases with no gene match: 8. The germline V gene encodes CDR1 MNHNS and CDR2 SASEGT. The CDR3 length is 17 residues. CDR3 in DNA: TGTGCCAGCAGGAGGGAGGGCTTTCACTCTGGGGCCAACGTCCTGACTTTC. Protein sequence: CASRREGFHSGANVLTF.

The DNA for the CDR3 is TGTGCCAGCAGCCACGGCGGTAGCGGCTTCACCTACGAGCAGTACTTC. Amino acid sequence: CASSHGGSGFTYEQYF. The chain employs TRBV4-2 and TRBJ2-7, with a tentative D call TRBD2 (6 bases). This CDR3 is built from 16 residues. Germline CDR1 is LGHNA and CDR2 is YNFKEQ. V lost 3 bases to trimming and J lost 2 bases, with 17 bases between them.

This clonotype turned up a few times. The chain employs TRBV7-6 and TRBJ2-1; either TRBD1 or TRBD2 may supply D (5 bases each). There are 13 residues in the CDR3. The germline V gene has CDR1 SGHVS and CDR2 FNYEAQ. The germline V and J ends were trimmed by 4 bases and 7 bases, with 11 bases remaining between them. Written as DNA, the CDR3 is TGTGCCAGCAGCTCCCTGGGGACGAATGAGCAGTTCTTC. Translation: CASSSLGTNEQFF.

The genes are TRBV20-1 and TRBJ1-4; D is possibly TRBD1 (5 bases). CDR3 length: 18 amino acids. The germline V gene has CDR1 DFQATT and CDR2 SNEGSKA (reference sequence). Trimming left V 0 bases short and J 1 base short, with 18 bases between. The CDR3 reads CSAREGGLGGLTNEKLFF. The CDR3 DNA reads as TGCAGTGCTAGAGAAGGAGGTTTGGGGGGATTAACTAATGAAAAACTGTTTTTT.

This clonotype was observed many times. The chain employs TRBV5-5 and TRBJ2-5; D is unresolved. Trimming cost V 1 base and J 2 bases, with 9 bases left between them. The CDR3 length is 14 residues. Germline loops: CDR1 SGHKS, CDR2 YYEKEE (reference sequence). The CDR3 loop is CASSLIGLQETQYF. The DNA of the CDR3 is TGTGCCAGCAGCTTGATAGGGTTGCAAGAGACCCAGTACTTC.

About this clonotype itself: A junction boundary mismatches the germline segment, possibly from a read error. This chain connects TRBV6-1 to TRBJ2-7; D might be TRBD2 (5 bases). From germline, CDR1 is MNHNS and CDR2 SASEGT. The CDR3 sequence is 12 residues long. The chain's CDR3 is CASRLVTGELYF. CDR3 sequence (DNA): TGTGCCAGCAGGCTAGTTACCGGGGAGCTGTACTTC.

With respect to this clonotype: It is likely a read error, because the conserved phenylalanine at the end of the CDR3 is missing. The limits of the CDR3 on the DNA are not certain, so only TCRdb's listed CDR3 is given. V and J are TRBV29-1 and TRBJ1-2. CDR1 SQVTM and CDR2 ANQGSEA come from the germline V gene. With termini counted, the CDR3 has 12 amino acids. CDR3 region: CSVGLANYGYAS.

This clonotype was counted many times. V usage is TRBV7-8 and J usage is TRBJ1-5; tentatively, D is TRBD1 (5 bases). The CDR3 covers 15 residues. V dropped 1 base and J dropped 0 bases, with 7 bases sitting between them. Germline CDR1 reads SGHVS; CDR2 reads FQNEAQ. CDR3 sequence: CASSLEQGSNQPQHF. As DNA, the CDR3 is TGTGCCAGCAGCTTAGAGCAGGGTAGCAATCAGCCCCAGCATTTT. Supplemented by reference TRBV7-8 and TRBJ1-5, the full variable domain reads GAGVSQSPRYKVAKRGQDVALRCDPISGHVSLFWYQQALGQGPEFLTYFQNEAQLDKSGLPSDRFFAERPEGSVSTLKIQRTQQEDSAVYLCASSLEQGSNQPQHFGDGTRLSIL.

The DNA for the CDR3 is TGTGCCAGCAGTGAAGCCCGCTCTGGGGCCTACGAGCAGTACTTC. Residues: CASSEARSGAYEQYF. V gene TRBV2 combines with J gene TRBJ2-7; no definite D call. The CDR3 has 15 residues. V dropped 0 bases and J dropped 2 bases, with 11 bases sitting between them. Per the germline V gene, CDR1 is SNHLY and CDR2 is FYNNEI.